The 10 T cell receptor beta chains listed next were all sequenced from one sample in a study of CXCR3-negative and CXCR3-positive naive CD8 T cells. Study conclusions and caveats: Naive cells positive for CXCR3 carried more hydrophobic TRB CDR3s than CXCR3-negative ones.

The antigens of these receptors remain unknown. In preparing the TRB cDNA libraries, 5' RACE with UMI labels was used. No DNA is given; TCRdb re-called the 5' RACE reads and lists each CDR3 protein once. The table for this sample gives around 150,000 distinct CDR3 sequences. Source material: naive CXCR3+ CD8+ T cells from blood. Subset in this sample: CD45RO-CCR7+CD27+CD95- naive CD8+ T cells expressing CXCR3 (TNR3+). The receptor set was obtained from a human donor in good health. Some clones in this sample may be carry-over from other donors' samples.

The chain couples TRBV5-1 to TRBJ2-7. This CDR3 spans 16 amino acids. Germline CDR1 and CDR2: SGHRS and YFSETQ. The CDR3 loop reads CASSFSVGLNNYEQYF.

V and J are TRBV19 and TRBJ1-1; there is no DNA to check the TCRdb D call of TRBD1. The CDR3 covers 13 residues. Germline-derived CDR1 and CDR2 are LNHDA and SQIVND (reference sequence). This chain's CDR3 is CASSRDGNTEAFF. Full variable domain (rest looked up from reference TRBV19 and TRBJ1-1): DGGITQSPKYLFRKEGQNVTLSCEQNLNHDAMYWYRQDPGQGLRLIYYSQIVNDFQKGDIAEGYSVSREKKESFPLTVTSAQKNPTAFYLCASSRDGNTEAFFGQGTRLTVV.

CDR3 residues: CASSQTMGLMEETQYF. This chain links TRBV4-2 with TRBJ2-5; lacking DNA, the TRBD1 call made by TCRdb goes unchecked. This CDR3 contains 16 residues. Germline V lookup: CDR1 LGHNA, CDR2 YNFKEQ.

The CDR3 spells CSAADSGNQPQHF. V usage is TRBV20-1 and J usage is TRBJ1-5; TCRdb names TRBD1, which stays unverified in the absence of DNA. The CDR3 loop spans 13 amino acids. Germline V CDR1 and CDR2: DFQATT, SNEGSKA (reference sequence).

The chain links TRBV7-6 to TRBJ2-1; TCRdb names TRBD2, which stays unverified in the absence of DNA. The CDR3 is made up of 15 amino acids. The V gene's germline CDR1 is SGHVS and CDR2 FNYEAQ. This chain's CDR3 is CASSPDSGGATEQFF.

The chain couples TRBV20-1 to TRBJ2-2; the TCRdb call, TRBD2, lacks DNA for checking. From germline, CDR1 is DFQATT and CDR2 SNEGSKA (reference sequence). The CDR3 sequence is 16 residues long. This CDR3 is CSARVGTSGGYGELFF.

The chain carries TRBV11-2 and TRBJ1-1; TCRdb picks TRBD1, but there is no DNA to check that call. There are 12 residues in the CDR3. Germline V gene sequence: CDR1 SGHAT, CDR2 FQNNGV. The CDR3 loop is CASSVTGGTAFF.

The chain joins TRBV7-9 to TRBJ2-1. Germline V gene sequence: CDR1 SEHNR, CDR2 FQNEAQ (reference sequence). The CDR3 length is 14 residues. The CDR3 sequence: CASSSADSYNEQFF.

This chain links TRBV9 with TRBJ2-6; TCRdb calls TRBD1, which cannot be checked without DNA. Looked up from germline, CDR1 is SGDLS and CDR2 is YYNGEE. The CDR3 contains 15 residues. CDR3 amino acids: CASGTGGPGANVLTF.

The genes are TRBV29-1 and TRBJ2-7. CDR1 is SQVTM and CDR2 is ANQGSEA in the germline V gene. This CDR3 region has 11 residues. CDR3 residues: CSVERQQEQYF.